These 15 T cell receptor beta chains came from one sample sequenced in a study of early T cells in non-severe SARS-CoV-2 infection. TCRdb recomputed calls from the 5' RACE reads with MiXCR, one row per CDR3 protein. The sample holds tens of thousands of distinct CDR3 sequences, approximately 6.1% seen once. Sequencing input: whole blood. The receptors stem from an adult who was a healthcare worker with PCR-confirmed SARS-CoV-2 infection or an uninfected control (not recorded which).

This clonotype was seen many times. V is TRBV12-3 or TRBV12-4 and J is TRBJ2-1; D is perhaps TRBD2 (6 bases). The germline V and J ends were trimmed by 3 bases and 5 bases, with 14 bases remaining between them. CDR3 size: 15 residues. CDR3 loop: CASSLGRRPHNEQFF. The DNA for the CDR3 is TGTGCCAGCAGTTTGGGGAGGAGACCTCACAATGAGCAGTTCTTC.

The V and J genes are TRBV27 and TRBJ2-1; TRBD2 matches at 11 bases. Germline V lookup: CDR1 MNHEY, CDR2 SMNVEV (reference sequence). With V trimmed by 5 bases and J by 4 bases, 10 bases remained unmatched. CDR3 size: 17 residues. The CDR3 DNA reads TGTGCCAGCAGTCTCCCTTGGACTAGCGGGTCTTACAATGAGCAGTTCTTC. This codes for CASSLPWTSGSYNEQFF.

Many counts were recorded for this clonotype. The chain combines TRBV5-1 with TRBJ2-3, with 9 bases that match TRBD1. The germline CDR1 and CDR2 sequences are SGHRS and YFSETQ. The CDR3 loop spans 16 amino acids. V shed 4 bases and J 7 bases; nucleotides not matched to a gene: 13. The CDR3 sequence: CASSPGGGTGINTQYF. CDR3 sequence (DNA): TGCGCCAGCAGCCCAGGAGGTGGGACAGGGATCAATACGCAGTATTTT. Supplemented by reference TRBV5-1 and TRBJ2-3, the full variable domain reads KAGVTQTPRYLIKTRGQQVTLSCSPISGHRSVSWYQQTPGQGLQFLFEYFSETQRNKGNFPGRFSGRQFSNSRSEMNVSTLELGDSALYLCASSPGGGTGINTQYFGPGTRLTVL.

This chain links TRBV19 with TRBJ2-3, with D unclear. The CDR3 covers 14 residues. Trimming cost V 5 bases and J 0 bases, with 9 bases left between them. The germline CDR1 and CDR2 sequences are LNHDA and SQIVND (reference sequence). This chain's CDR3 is CASSSPISTDTQYF. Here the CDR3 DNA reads TGTGCCAGTAGTTCCCCCATTAGCACAGATACGCAGTATTTT.

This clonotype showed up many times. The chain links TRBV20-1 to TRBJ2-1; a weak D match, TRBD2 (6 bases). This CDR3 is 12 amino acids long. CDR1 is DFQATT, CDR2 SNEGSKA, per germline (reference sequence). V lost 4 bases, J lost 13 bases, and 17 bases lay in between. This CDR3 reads CSATETGTVQFF. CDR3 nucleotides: TGCAGTGCTACGGAGACCGGGACTGTACAGTTCTTC.

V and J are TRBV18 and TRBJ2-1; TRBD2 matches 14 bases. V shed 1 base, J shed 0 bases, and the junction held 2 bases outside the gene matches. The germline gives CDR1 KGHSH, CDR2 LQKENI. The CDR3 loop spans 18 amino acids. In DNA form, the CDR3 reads TGTGCCAGCTCACCACTCGGGACTAGCGGGAGCTCCTACAATGAGCAGTTCTTC. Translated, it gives CASSPLGTSGSSYNEQFF.

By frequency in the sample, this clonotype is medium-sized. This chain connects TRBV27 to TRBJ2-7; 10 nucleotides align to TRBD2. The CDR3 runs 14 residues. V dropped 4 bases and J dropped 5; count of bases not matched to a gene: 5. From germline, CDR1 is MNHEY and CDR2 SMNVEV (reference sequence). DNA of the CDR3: TGTGCCAGCAGTTCCCCCGGGACTAGCGACGAGCAGTACTTC. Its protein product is CASSSPGTSDEQYF.

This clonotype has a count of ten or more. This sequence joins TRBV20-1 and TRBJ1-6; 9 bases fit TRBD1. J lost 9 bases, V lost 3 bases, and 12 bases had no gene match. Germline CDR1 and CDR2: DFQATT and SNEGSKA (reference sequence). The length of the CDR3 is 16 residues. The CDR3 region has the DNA TGCAGTGCTAGCAACCACCCGGGACAGGGAGTTTCACCCCTCCACTTT. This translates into CSASNHPGQGVSPLHF.

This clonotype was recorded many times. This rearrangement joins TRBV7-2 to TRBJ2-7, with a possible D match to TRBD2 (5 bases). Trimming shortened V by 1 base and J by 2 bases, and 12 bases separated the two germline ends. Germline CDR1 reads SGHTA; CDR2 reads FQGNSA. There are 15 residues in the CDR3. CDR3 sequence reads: CASSLVGLATYEQYF. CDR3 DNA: TGTGCCAGCAGCTTAGTTGGGCTAGCTACCTACGAGCAGTACTTC. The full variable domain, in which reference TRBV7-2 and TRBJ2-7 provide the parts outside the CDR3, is GAGVSQSPSNKVTEKGKDVELRCDPISGHTALYWYRQSLGQGLEFLIYFQGNSAPDKSGLPSDRFSAERTGGSVSTLTIQRTQQEDSAVYLCASSLVGLATYEQYFGPGTRLTVT.

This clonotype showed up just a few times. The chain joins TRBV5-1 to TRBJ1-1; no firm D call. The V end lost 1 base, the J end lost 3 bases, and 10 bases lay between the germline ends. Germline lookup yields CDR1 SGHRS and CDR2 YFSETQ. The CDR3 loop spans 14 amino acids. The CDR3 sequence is CASSLRVQDTEAFF. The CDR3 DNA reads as TGCGCCAGCAGCTTGAGAGTCCAGGACACTGAAGCTTTCTTT.

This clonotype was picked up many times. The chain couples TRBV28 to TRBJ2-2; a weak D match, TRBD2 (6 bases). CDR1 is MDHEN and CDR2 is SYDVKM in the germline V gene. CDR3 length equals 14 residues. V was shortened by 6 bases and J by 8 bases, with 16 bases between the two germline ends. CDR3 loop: CASSQGGMGGELFF. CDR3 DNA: TGTGCCAGCAGCCAGGGAGGAATGGGGGGGGAGCTGTTTTTT.

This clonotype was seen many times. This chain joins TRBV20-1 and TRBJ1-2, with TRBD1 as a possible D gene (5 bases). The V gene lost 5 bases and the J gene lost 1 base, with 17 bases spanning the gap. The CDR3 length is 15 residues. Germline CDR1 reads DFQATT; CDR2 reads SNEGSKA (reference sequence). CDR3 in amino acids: CSAPPPRRGNYGYTF. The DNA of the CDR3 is TGCAGTGCTCCCCCTCCCCGGAGGGGTAACTATGGCTACACCTTC.

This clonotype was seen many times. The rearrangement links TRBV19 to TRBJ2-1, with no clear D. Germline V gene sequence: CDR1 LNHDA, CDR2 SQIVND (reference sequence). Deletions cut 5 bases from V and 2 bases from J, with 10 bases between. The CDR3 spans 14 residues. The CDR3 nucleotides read TGTGCCAGTAGTTTTTACAGCGCCTACAATGAGCAGTTCTTC. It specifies CASSFYSAYNEQFF.

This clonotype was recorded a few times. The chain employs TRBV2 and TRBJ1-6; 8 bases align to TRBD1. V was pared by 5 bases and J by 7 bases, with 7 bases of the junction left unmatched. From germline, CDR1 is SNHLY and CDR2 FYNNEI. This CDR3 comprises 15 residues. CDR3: CASSLGQGLNSPLHF. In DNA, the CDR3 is TGTGCCAGCAGTCTTGGACAGGGCTTAAATTCACCCCTCCACTTT. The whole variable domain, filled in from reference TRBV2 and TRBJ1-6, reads EPEVTQTPSHQVTQMGQEVILRCVPISNHLYFYWYRQILGQKVEFLVSFYNNEISEKSEIFDDQFSVERPDGSNFTLKIRSTKLEDSAMYFCASSLGQGLNSPLHFGNGTRLTVT.

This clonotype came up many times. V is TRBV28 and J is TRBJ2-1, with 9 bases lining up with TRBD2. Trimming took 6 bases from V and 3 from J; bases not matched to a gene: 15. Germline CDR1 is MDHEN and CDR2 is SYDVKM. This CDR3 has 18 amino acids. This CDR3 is CASRSPSRVAGDYNEQFF. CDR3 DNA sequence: TGTGCCAGCAGATCCCCTAGTAGGGTAGCGGGAGACTACAATGAGCAGTTCTTC.